Each of the 19 T cell receptor beta chains below was sequenced from the same sample in a study of early T cells in non-severe SARS-CoV-2 infection. Each CDR3 protein gets one entry after TCRdb re-called the 5' RACE reads with MiXCR. Counted here are about 30,000 distinct CDR3 sequences, 3.9% occurring once; the ten biggest clones make up about 7.5%. Source material: whole blood. The receptor source for this set is an adult who was a healthcare worker with PCR-confirmed SARS-CoV-2 infection or an uninfected control (not recorded which).

The rearrangement joins TRBV10-3 to TRBJ2-1; 7 nucleotides align to TRBD2. Trimming took 8 bases from V and 1 from J; bases not matched to a gene: 5. The CDR3 totals 14 residues. Germline values: CDR1 ENHRY, CDR2 SYGVKD. The chain's CDR3 is CAIGGGGSYNEQFF. In DNA, the CDR3 is TGTGCCATCGGAGGCGGGGGTTCCTACAATGAGCAGTTCTTC.

This clonotype was counted ten times or more. The rearrangement links TRBV11-2 to TRBJ2-7, with D possibly matching TRBD1 (5 bases). CDR1 is SGHAT and CDR2 is FQNNGV in the germline V gene. The CDR3 loop spans 14 amino acids. V dropped 2 bases and J dropped 0 bases, with 8 bases sitting between them. For the CDR3, the DNA is TGTGCCAGCAGCTTAAGCGACAGCTCCTACGAGCAGTACTTC. It is translated as CASSLSDSSYEQYF.

There are many counts of this clonotype. The V and J genes are TRBV12-3 or TRBV12-4 and TRBJ2-3, with 12 bases matching TRBD2. This CDR3 comprises 17 residues. The J segment lost 0 bases and the V segment lost 6 bases, leaving 7 bases of the junction unmatched. The CDR3 spells CASRSTLAGGSTDTQYF. CDR3 in DNA: TGTGCCAGCAGGAGCACACTAGCGGGGGGTAGCACAGATACGCAGTATTTT.

This clonotype was recorded many times. The genes are TRBV6-5 and TRBJ1-6; D might be TRBD1 (6 bases). The CDR3 totals 14 residues. V gave up 6 bases and J gave up 3 bases, with 9 bases separating them. Germline assignment: CDR1 MNHEY and CDR2 SVGAGI. CDR3: CASRMDSYNSPLHF. Written as DNA, the CDR3 is TGTGCCAGCAGGATGGACAGCTATAATTCACCCCTCCACTTT.

This clonotype was detected ten times or more. V gene TRBV7-2 combines with J gene TRBJ1-3; TRBD1 might be the D (6 bases). Germline CDR1 reads SGHTA; CDR2 reads FQGNSA. V was shortened by 0 bases and J by 0 bases, with 12 bases between the two germline ends. The CDR3 sequence is 17 residues long. The CDR3 loop reads CASSLAGQGRSGNTIYF. Written as DNA, the CDR3 is TGTGCCAGCAGCTTAGCGGGGCAGGGGCGCTCTGGAAACACCATATATTTT.

This clonotype was observed many times. This chain joins TRBV20-1 and TRBJ2-1, with D possibly being TRBD2 (6 bases). CDR1 is DFQATT, CDR2 SNEGSKA, per germline (reference sequence). CDR3 length equals 14 residues. Trimming removed 3 bases from V and 8 bases from J, with 17 bases in between. This chain's CDR3 is CSASSPRGADEQFF. The CDR3 nucleotides read TGCAGTGCTAGTTCCCCCCGCGGGGCCGATGAGCAGTTCTTC.

There are many counts of this clonotype. The rearrangement uses TRBV12-3 or TRBV12-4 and TRBJ1-6, with D possibly TRBD1 on 6 matching bases. The V end lost 2 bases, the J end lost 4 bases, and 9 bases lay between the germline ends. There are 15 residues in the CDR3. The CDR3, as DNA: TGTGCCAGCAGTTTAACGACAGGTTATAATTCACCCCTCCACTTT. It is translated as CASSLTTGYNSPLHF.

This clonotype was recorded many times. The conserved phenylalanine or tryptophan is not found at the CDR3 terminus, so this likely reflects a read error. The DNA is omitted, as the CDR3 cannot be located on it reliably, and the CDR3 follows TCRdb's listing. The chain combines TRBV19 with TRBJ1-1; the D call of TRBD1 is as the table states it, not checked on the DNA. In germline, CDR1 is LNHDA, CDR2 SQIVND (reference sequence). The CDR3 has 11 residues if both end residues are counted. The CDR3 region is CASSIGSLPTL.

There are a few counts of this clonotype. The rearrangement links TRBV12-5 to TRBJ2-5; possible D gene TRBD1, 6 bases. Germline V gene lookup returns CDR1 LGHNT and CDR2 FRNRAP. This CDR3 spans 17 amino acids. V shed 0 bases and J shed 3 bases, with 17 bases lying between them. The CDR3 spells CASGLVVRQVGEETQYF. CDR3 DNA sequence: TGTGCTAGTGGTTTGGTAGTCCGACAGGTGGGAGAAGAGACCCAGTACTTC.

This clonotype has ten or more counts. The chain uses TRBV24-1 and TRBJ1-5; maybe TRBD1 (5 bases). The V end was cut by 9 bases, the J end by 3 bases, with 14 bases between. CDR3 length equals 14 residues. Germline V gene sequence: CDR1 KGHDR, CDR2 SFDVKD. The CDR3 is CATGIRGDNQPQHF. CDR3 bases: TGTGCCACCGGGATTCGGGGGGACAATCAGCCCCAGCATTTT.

This clonotype was seen at least ten times. The chain has TRBV12-3 or TRBV12-4 and TRBJ1-2, with D tentatively TRBD1 (6 bases). The ends were cut back, 4 bases at V and 8 bases at J, with 11 bases in the middle. This CDR3 comprises 12 residues. CDR3 sequence reads: CASSSVGAGYTF. The CDR3 DNA reads TGTGCCAGCAGTTCCGTGGGGGCCGGCTACACCTTC.

This clonotype was detected many times. The genes are TRBV7-6 and TRBJ1-2; D may be TRBD1 (5 bases). CDR3 size: 16 residues. Germline V gene sequence: CDR1 SGHVS, CDR2 FNYEAQ. Deletions cut 5 bases from V and 4 bases from J, with 20 bases between. CDR3 loop: CASSLYGGDRGYGYTF. The CDR3 coding sequence is TGTGCCAGCAGCCTCTATGGAGGGGATAGGGGCTATGGCTACACCTTC.

This clonotype was seen repeatedly, ten times or more. The V call is TRBV14, the J call TRBJ2-7; weak D call: TRBD2 (7 bases). CDR1 and CDR2 from the germline V gene are SGHDN and FVKESK. This CDR3 is 16 amino acids long. Trimming shortened V by 2 bases and J by 7 bases, and 21 bases separated the two germline ends. The CDR3 sequence is CASSQQLPGGAREQYF. CDR3 in DNA: TGTGCCAGCAGCCAACAACTTCCTGGGGGGGCGCGGGAGCAGTACTTC.

The J gene is TRBJ1-1, the V gene TRBV6-2 or TRBV6-3, with D perhaps matching TRBD1 (5 bases). The V end lost 4 bases, the J end lost 1 base, and 13 bases lay between the germline ends. Germline CDR1 is MNHEY and CDR2 is SVGEGT. The CDR3 loop spans 15 amino acids. Here the CDR3 reads CASSSPGRGNTEAFF. DNA of the CDR3: TGTGCCAGCAGTTCCCCGGGGAGGGGGAACACTGAAGCTTTCTTT.

This clonotype came up many times. The chain is built from TRBV7-9 and TRBJ2-6, with TRBD2 as a possible D gene (5 bases). CDR1 is SEHNR, CDR2 FQNEAQ, per germline (reference sequence). V lost 1 base, J lost 0 bases, and 13 bases lay in between. The CDR3 has 18 amino acids. The CDR3 sequence is CASSLEGGRYSGANVLTF. The CDR3 DNA reads TGTGCCAGCAGCTTAGAGGGCGGGCGATACTCTGGGGCCAACGTCCTGACTTTC. Supplemented by reference TRBV7-9 and TRBJ2-6, the full variable domain reads DTGVSQNPRHKITKRGQNVTFRCDPISEHNRLYWYRQTLGQGPEFLTYFQNEAQLEKSRLLSDRFSAERPKGSFSTLEIQRTEQGDSAMYLCASSLEGGRYSGANVLTFGAGSRLTVL.

J is TRBJ1-1 and V is TRBV29-1; 10 bases match TRBD1. There are 13 residues in the CDR3. The junction had 4 bases not matched to a gene; V was cut back by 6 bases and J by 3 bases. Germline assignment: CDR1 SQVTM and CDR2 ANQGSEA. The CDR3 loop reads CSVGDRGDTEAFF. As DNA, the CDR3 is TGCAGCGTAGGGGACAGGGGAGACACTGAAGCTTTCTTT.

This clonotype was counted many times. The chain combines TRBV20-1 with TRBJ2-1, with 8 bases that match TRBD2. Per the germline V gene, CDR1 is DFQATT and CDR2 is SNEGSKA (reference sequence). V was pared by 8 bases and J by 3 bases, with 6 bases of the junction left unmatched. CDR3 length: 13 amino acids. For the CDR3, the DNA is TGCAGTACCTTAGCGGGAAACTACAATGAGCAGTTCTTC. This encodes CSTLAGNYNEQFF.

Many counts were recorded for this clonotype. The genes are TRBV11-2 and TRBJ1-2, with no clear D. The CDR3 sequence is 15 residues long. V was cut by 1 base and J by 4 bases, with 13 bases left in between. The germline V gene encodes CDR1 SGHAT and CDR2 FQNNGV. CDR3 coding DNA: TGTGCCAGCAGCTTAGTTTCCCACAACTCCTATGGCTACACCTTC. Translating gives CASSLVSHNSYGYTF.

This clonotype occurred many times. The V gene is TRBV19, the J gene TRBJ2-1, with 8 bases lining up with TRBD1. CDR1 is LNHDA and CDR2 is SQIVND in the germline V gene (reference sequence). This CDR3 spans 19 amino acids. V trimming: 2 bases; J trimming: 1 base; junction bases outside the gene matches: 13. The CDR3 loop is CASSIRGQGAIVSYNEQFF. The CDR3 nucleotides are TGTGCCAGTAGTATAAGGGGGCAGGGGGCCATAGTGTCCTACAATGAGCAGTTCTTC.